What follows are 19 T cell receptor beta chains derived from one specimen sequenced in a study of blood T cell repertoires in COVID-19. Some clones are missing from TCRdb's copy, which holds only in-frame ones; the method was immunoSEQ multiplex PCR. The sample has 220,000 or so clones, roughly 80% seen once. Sequenced input: peripheral blood. These receptor sequences come from a woman in her sixties who had recovered from COVID-19.

V gene TRBV4-2 combines with J gene TRBJ2-4; the match to TRBD2 covers 8 bases. The ends lost 1 base at V and 5 bases at J; junction bases unmatched: 4. From germline, CDR1 is LGHNA and CDR2 YNFKEQ. This CDR3 spans 15 amino acids. The CDR3 is CASSQVTSGENIQYF. Here the CDR3 DNA reads TGTGCCAGCAGCCAAGTAACTAGCGGTGAAAACATTCAGTACTTC.

This chain joins TRBV5-6 and TRBJ1-5; TRBD1 aligns across 7 bases. V shed 3 bases, J shed 0 bases, and the junction held 6 bases outside the gene matches. This CDR3 is built from 16 residues. Germline V gene data show CDR1 as SGHDT and CDR2 as YYEEEE. CDR3 residues: CASSSTTGLSNQPQHF. The DNA for the CDR3 is TGTGCCAGCAGCTCAACGACAGGGCTTAGCAATCAGCCCCAGCATTTT.

This clone was observed a handful of times. DNA of the CDR3: TGCGCCAGCAGCCTCTCCACCCCAAGCGGGGTTAGCCGGAGTGAGCAGTTCTTC. Protein product: CASSLSTPSGVSRSEQFF. The rearrangement links TRBV4-1 to TRBJ2-1; 7 bases align to TRBD2. The length of the CDR3 is 18 residues. V was pared by 4 bases and J by 9 bases, with 21 bases of the junction left unmatched. Looked up from germline, CDR1 is MGHRA and CDR2 is YSYEKL.

The chain employs TRBV6-5 and TRBJ1-2, with no clear D. V dropped 0 bases and J dropped 9 bases, with 8 bases sitting between them. The CDR3 spans 12 residues. CDR1 is MNHEY, CDR2 SVGAGI, per germline. DNA for the CDR3: TGTGCCAGCAGTTACTCTGGGAGAAGCTACACCTTC. Its translation is CASSYSGRSYTF.

V is TRBV12-3 or TRBV12-4 and J is TRBJ2-7, with D hard to call. The CDR3 covers 12 residues. Trimming stripped 4 bases from V and 5 bases from J, with 9 bases between. The CDR3 DNA follows: TGTGCCAGCAGTTATTCGACTGACGAGCAGTACTTC. Translating gives CASSYSTDEQYF.

The chain carries TRBV5-4 and TRBJ1-2; maybe TRBD1 (5 bases). Between the trimmed V and J ends, which lost 4 bases and 4 bases, there was a span of 14 bases. This CDR3 spans 14 amino acids. Germline V gene lookup returns CDR1 SGHNT and CDR2 YYREEE (reference sequence). In DNA form, the CDR3 reads TGTGCCAGCAGCATCCGGACAAGGCCCTATGGCTACACCTTC. It codes for CASSIRTRPYGYTF.

The genes are TRBV7-2 and TRBJ2-5, with 9 nucleotides matching TRBD2. V lost 5 bases to trimming and J lost 5 bases; unmatched junction nucleotides: 6. Germline-derived CDR1 and CDR2 are SGHTA and FQGNSA. The CDR3 has 14 amino acids. In DNA form, the CDR3 reads TGTGCCAGCAGCCTCCTAGCGGGGCGGGAGACCCAGTACTTC. It is translated as CASSLLAGRETQYF.

This clone was picked up one time. The rearrangement links TRBV27 to TRBJ2-7; a weak D match, TRBD1 (5 bases). Germline V lookup: CDR1 MNHEY, CDR2 SMNVEV (reference sequence). The CDR3 spans 14 residues. V lost 3 bases and J lost 0, with 9 bases in between. This chain's CDR3 is CASSFGQGSYEQYF. DNA of the CDR3: TGTGCCAGCAGTTTCGGTCAGGGCTCCTACGAGCAGTACTTC.

This clone was found once. The chain combines TRBV30 with TRBJ1-5; 8 bases match TRBD1. Germline values: CDR1 GTSNPN, CDR2 SVGIG (reference sequence). V gave up 0 bases and J gave up 9 bases; unmatched junction bases: 7. This CDR3 is 14 amino acids long. In DNA, the CDR3 is TGTGCCTGGAGTGTGACAGGGGTGGTTGTGCCCCAGCATTTT. It is translated as CAWSVTGVVVPQHF.

The J gene is TRBJ2-7, the V gene TRBV7-3, with 7 bases aligning to TRBD1. This CDR3 comprises 14 residues. CDR1 is SGHTA, CDR2 FQGTGA, per germline. The V and J ends lost 1 base and 1 base, in that order; junction bases with no gene match: 1. The chain's CDR3 is CASSLNRGSYEQYF. In nucleotides, the CDR3 is TGTGCCAGCAGCTTAAACAGGGGATCCTACGAGCAGTACTTC. Complete variable domain (other parts from reference TRBV7-3 and TRBJ2-7): GAGVSQTPSNKVTEKGKYVELRCDPISGHTALYWYRQSLGQGPEFLIYFQGTGAADDSGLPNDRFFAVRPEGSVSTLKIQRTERGDSAVYLCASSLNRGSYEQYFGPGTRLTVT.

This chain links TRBV12-3 or TRBV12-4 with TRBJ1-5; 7 bases align to TRBD1. V was clipped by 5 bases and J by 5 bases; unmatched bases: 3. CDR3 length: 13 residues. The CDR3 sequence: CASSIGQDQPQHF. The CDR3 coding sequence is TGTGCCAGCAGTATCGGACAGGATCAGCCCCAGCATTTT.

CDR3 sequence: CASSPPGQVSGANVLTF. CDR3 DNA sequence: TGTGCCAGCAGTCCGCCGGGACAGGTTTCTGGGGCCAACGTCCTGACTTTC. The chain couples TRBV28 to TRBJ2-6; 8 positions match TRBD1. The CDR3 covers 17 residues. CDR1 and CDR2 from the germline V gene are MDHEN and SYDVKM. V was clipped by 5 bases and J by 1 base; unmatched bases: 7.

The rearrangement uses TRBV10-2 and TRBJ2-5, with no clear D. This CDR3 has 15 residues. V was pared by 6 bases and J by 1 base, with 15 bases between. Germline V lookup: CDR1 WSHSY, CDR2 SAAADI. For the CDR3, the DNA is TGCGCCAGCAGGCCTACCCTGCGCGCCCAAGAGACCCAGTACTTC. This sequence encodes CASRPTLRAQETQYF.

The chain is built from TRBV5-5 and TRBJ1-4; D gene unclear. V was shortened by 1 base and J by 8 bases, with 12 bases between the two germline ends. This CDR3 has 14 amino acids. Germline V CDR1 and CDR2: SGHKS, YYEKEE (reference sequence). The CDR3 nucleotides are TGTGCCAGCAGCTTGACTCGAAACGCGGAAAAACTGTTTTTT. Translating gives CASSLTRNAEKLFF.

This sequence joins TRBV18 and TRBJ2-1, with TRBD2 identical over 10 bases. V lost 4 bases and J lost 1; bases outside the gene matches: 4. The germline V gene has CDR1 KGHSH and CDR2 LQKENI. The CDR3 runs to 16 residues. The CDR3 DNA sequence: TGTGCCAGCTCACGGTTAGCGGGGGGATCCTACAATGAGCAGTTCTTC. Translating it yields CASSRLAGGSYNEQFF. Full variable domain (rest looked up from reference TRBV18 and TRBJ2-1): NAGVMQNPRHLVRRRGQEARLRCSPMKGHSHVYWYRQLPEEGLKFMVYLQKENIIDESGMPKERFSAEFPKEGPSILRIQQVVRGDSAAYFCASSRLAGGSYNEQFFGPGTRLTVL.

This rearrangement joins TRBV11-2 to TRBJ1-1; TRBD1 might be the D (6 bases). The germline gives CDR1 SGHAT, CDR2 FQNNGV. The V end was cut by 3 bases, the J end by 2 bases, with 10 bases between. CDR3 length: 14 residues. The CDR3 is CASSFRGSNTEAFF. The CDR3 DNA reads TGTGCCAGCAGCTTCAGGGGAAGCAACACTGAAGCTTTCTTT.

The rearrangement joins TRBV12-3 or TRBV12-4 to TRBJ1-6, with 8 bases aligning to TRBD1. CDR3 length: 13 amino acids. Trimming took 3 bases from V and 11 from J; bases not matched to a gene: 3. The CDR3 nucleotides are TGTGCCAGCAGTTTGACAGGGGATACACCCCTCCACTTT. Encoded protein: CASSLTGDTPLHF.

The rearrangement joins TRBV10-3 to TRBJ2-7, with 8 bases aligning to TRBD1. CDR3 length: 14 amino acids. Germline-derived CDR1 and CDR2 are ENHRY and SYGVKD. After removal of 6 bases from V and 5 bases from J, the junction contained 9 bases not matched to a gene. This chain's CDR3 is CAISRPGQADEQYF. For the CDR3, the DNA is TGTGCCATCAGCAGACCGGGACAGGCGGACGAGCAGTACTTC.

The V call is TRBV5-1, the J call TRBJ2-1; 8 bases map to TRBD1. V trimming: 0 bases; J trimming: 8 bases; junction bases outside the gene matches: 7. The CDR3 is made up of 15 amino acids. CDR1 is SGHRS, CDR2 YFSETQ, per germline. The CDR3 loop is CASSLATDRADEQFF. CDR3 DNA sequence: TGCGCCAGCAGCTTGGCAACGGACAGGGCCGATGAGCAGTTCTTC.